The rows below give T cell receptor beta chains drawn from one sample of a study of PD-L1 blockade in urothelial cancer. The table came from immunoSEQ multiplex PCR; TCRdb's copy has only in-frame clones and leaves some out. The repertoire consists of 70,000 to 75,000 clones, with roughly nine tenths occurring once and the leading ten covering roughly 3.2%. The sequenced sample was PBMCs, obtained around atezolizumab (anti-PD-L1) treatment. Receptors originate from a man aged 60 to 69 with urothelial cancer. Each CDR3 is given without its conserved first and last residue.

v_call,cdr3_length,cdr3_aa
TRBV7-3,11,ASSRTGGSEAF
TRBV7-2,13,ASSATLAALDTQY
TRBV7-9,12,ASSIRGGDYGYT
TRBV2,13,ASSETPTNTGELF
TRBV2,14,ASSAQQGLGGQPQH
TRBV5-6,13,ASSWTGGETGELF
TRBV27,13,ASSLRGGSTDTQY
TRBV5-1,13,ASSFSGGQQETQY
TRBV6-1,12,ASSDPTTSYEQY
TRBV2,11,ASFRTDYYGYT
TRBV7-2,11,ASGAQGNQPQH
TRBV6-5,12,ASSYMGRNTEAF
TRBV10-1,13,ASSRGTGDSYEQY
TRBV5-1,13,ASSLEGGYTGELF
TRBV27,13,ASSMRRTANYGYT
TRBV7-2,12,ASTPGGVQETQY
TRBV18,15,ASSPSSPGLGGWELF
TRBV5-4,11,ASRARDSYEQY
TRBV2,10,ASSGVQGEQY
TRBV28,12,ASSLSQWNQPQH
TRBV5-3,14,ARSLWTAWDQETQY
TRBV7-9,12,ASSRRQGTDTQY
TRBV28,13,ASSKNPGGNQPQH
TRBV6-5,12,ASKVGGSGNTIY
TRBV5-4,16,ASSKRGTGGSVSYEQY
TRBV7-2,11,ASSSRQGNIQY
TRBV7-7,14,ASSSTGTGGLETQY
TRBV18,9,ASSPDYVQF
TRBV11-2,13,ASSTTGTLSYEQY
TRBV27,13,ASSLLGGGLETQY
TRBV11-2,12,ASSLMGRGGGYT
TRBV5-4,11,ASSLRSTGELF
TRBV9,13,ASSVGGQGTDTQY
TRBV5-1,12,ASSTGQGYNEQF
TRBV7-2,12,ASSLTGGTDTQY
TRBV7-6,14,ASRRRGGQNTGELF
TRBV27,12,ASSSGLGTDTQY
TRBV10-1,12,ASSGAGSLDEQY
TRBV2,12,ASKSGTGDNEQF
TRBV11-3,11,ASSLSSYNEQF
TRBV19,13,ASSIDRGAPGELF
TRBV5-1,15,ASSLAKGAGWAGELF
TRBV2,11,ASSVVTSIGYT
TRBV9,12,ASSVAEESRGAF
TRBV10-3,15,AISGNRGQRVGGGYT
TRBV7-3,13,ASSLTSGGAYEQF
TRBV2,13,ATIRDRGRPGELF
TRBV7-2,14,ASSQVAGGPRDTQY
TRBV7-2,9,ASSPGETQY
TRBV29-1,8,SGGGTEAF